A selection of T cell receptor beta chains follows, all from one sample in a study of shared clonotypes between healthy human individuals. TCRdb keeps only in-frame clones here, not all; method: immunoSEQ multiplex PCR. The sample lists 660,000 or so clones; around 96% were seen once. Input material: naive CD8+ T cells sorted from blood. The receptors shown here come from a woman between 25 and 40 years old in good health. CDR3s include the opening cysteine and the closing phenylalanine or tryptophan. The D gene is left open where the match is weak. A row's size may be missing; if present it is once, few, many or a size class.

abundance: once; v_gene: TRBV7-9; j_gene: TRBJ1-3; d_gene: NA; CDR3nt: TGTGCCAGCATCAACCCTACAGGATTCTCTGGAAACACCATATATTTT; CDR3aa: CASINPTGFSGNTIYF
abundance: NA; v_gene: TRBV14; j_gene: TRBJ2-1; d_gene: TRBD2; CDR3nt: TGTGCCAGCAGCCTTAGCGGGAGCCCTCATGAGCAGTTCTTC; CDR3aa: CASSLSGSPHEQFF
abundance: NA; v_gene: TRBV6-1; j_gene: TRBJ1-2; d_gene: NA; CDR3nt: TGTGCCAGCAGTGAAGGGGGGGCTTGGTATGGCTACACCTTC; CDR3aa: CASSEGGAWYGYTF
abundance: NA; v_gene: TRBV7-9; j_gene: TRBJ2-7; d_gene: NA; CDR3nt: TGTGCCAGCAGCCCCCGGACCGTCCTCTTTGACGAGCAGTACTTC; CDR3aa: CASSPRTVLFDEQYF
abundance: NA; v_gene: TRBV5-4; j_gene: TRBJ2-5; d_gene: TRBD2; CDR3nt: TGTGCCAGCAGAACGGGACTAGCGGGAGTAGAAGAGCAGTACTTC; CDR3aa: CASRTGLAGVEEQYF
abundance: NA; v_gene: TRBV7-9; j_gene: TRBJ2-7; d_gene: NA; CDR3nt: TGTGCCAGCAGCTTAGTCACCTACGAGCAGTACTTC; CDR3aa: CASSLVTYEQYF
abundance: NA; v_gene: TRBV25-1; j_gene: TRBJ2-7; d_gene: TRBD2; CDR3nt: TGTGCCAGCAGGGGGAGCGGGGGGACCTACGAGCAGTACTTC; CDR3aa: CASRGSGGTYEQYF
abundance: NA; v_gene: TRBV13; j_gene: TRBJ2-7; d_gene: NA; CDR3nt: TGTGCCAGCAGCGACTCCCAACAGGGCGTAACCTACGAGCAGTACTTC; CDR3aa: CASSDSQQGVTYEQYF
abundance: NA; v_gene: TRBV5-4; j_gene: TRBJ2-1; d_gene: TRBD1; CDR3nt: TGTGCCAGCGGGGGACAGACAGATGAGCAGTTCTTC; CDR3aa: CASGGQTDEQFF
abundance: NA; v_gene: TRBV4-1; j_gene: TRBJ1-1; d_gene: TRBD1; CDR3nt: TGCGCCAGCAGCCTCGTGGACAGGGTAAACACTGAAGCTTTCTTT; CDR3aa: CASSLVDRVNTEAFF
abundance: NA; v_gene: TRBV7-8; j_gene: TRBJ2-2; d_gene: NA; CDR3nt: TGTGCCAGCAGCCCCGGGGTCGGCGGGGAGCTGTTTTTT; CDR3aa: CASSPGVGGELFF
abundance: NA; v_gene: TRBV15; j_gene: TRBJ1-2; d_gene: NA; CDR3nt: TGTGCCACCAGCAGTATCCCCGGGACGATCTACCGCGGCTACACCTTC; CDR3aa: CATSSIPGTIYRGYTF
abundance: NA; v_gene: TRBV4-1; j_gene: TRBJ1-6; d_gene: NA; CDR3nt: TGCGCCAGCAGCCAAGATGACGGGGTGGGATCACCCCTCCACTTT; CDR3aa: CASSQDDGVGSPLHF
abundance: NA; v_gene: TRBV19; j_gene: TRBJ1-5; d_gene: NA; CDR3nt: TGTGCCAGTAGTATATGGCAGGGAGGCAATCAGCCCCAGCATTTT; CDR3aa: CASSIWQGGNQPQHF
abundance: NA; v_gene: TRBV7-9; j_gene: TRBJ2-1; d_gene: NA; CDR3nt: TGTGCCAGCAGCTTAGGGGGGGCAGGTGAGCAGTTCTTC; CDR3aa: CASSLGGAGEQFF
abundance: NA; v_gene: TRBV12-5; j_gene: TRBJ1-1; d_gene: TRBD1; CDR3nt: TGTGCTAGTGGTTTCAATACAGGGGGGCACACTGAAGCTTTCTTT; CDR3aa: CASGFNTGGHTEAFF
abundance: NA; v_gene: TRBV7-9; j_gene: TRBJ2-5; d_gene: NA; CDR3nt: TGTGCCAGCAGCTTAGTCGAGCGGGAGACCCAGTACTTC; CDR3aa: CASSLVERETQYF
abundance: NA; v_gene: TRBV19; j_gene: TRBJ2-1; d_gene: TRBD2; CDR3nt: TGTGCCAGTAGTGAGGCTTATGGGTGGACTAGCCTCCGAGGGGGCAATGAGCAGTTCTTC; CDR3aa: CASSEAYGWTSLRGGNEQFF
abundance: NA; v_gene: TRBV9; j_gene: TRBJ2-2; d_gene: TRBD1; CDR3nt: TGTGCCAGCAGCGACGGACAGGAGACGAACACCGGGGAGCTGTTTTTT; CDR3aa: CASSDGQETNTGELFF
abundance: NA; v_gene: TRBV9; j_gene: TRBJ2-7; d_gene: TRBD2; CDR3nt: TGTGCCAGCAGCGTCTTCAGCGGGAGGATAGGGGAGCAGTACTTC; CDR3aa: CASSVFSGRIGEQYF
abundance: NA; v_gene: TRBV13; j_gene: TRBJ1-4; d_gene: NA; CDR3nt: TGTGCCAGCACCGCCTCCGGGCCTGAAAATGAAAAACTGTTTTTT; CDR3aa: CASTASGPENEKLFF
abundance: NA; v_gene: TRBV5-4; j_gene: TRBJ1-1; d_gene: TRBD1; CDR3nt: TGTGCCAGCAGTTATACAGGGGGGGCCACTGAAGCTTTCTTT; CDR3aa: CASSYTGGATEAFF
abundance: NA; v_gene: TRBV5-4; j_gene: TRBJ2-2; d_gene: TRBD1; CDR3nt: TGTGCCAGCAGCTCGGGACAGCGGAACACCGGGGAGCTGTTTTTT; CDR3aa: CASSSGQRNTGELFF
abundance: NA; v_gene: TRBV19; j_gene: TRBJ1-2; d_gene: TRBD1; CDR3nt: TGTGCCAGTAGTATAACGATGGGACAGGGGCCGCGGTATGGCTACACCTTC; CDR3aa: CASSITMGQGPRYGYTF
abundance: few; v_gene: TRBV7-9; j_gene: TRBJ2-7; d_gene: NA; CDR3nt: TGTGCCAGCAGCCCGCAGGCAGGGGTGTACGAGCAGTACTTC; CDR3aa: CASSPQAGVYEQYF
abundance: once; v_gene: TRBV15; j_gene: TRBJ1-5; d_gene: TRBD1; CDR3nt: TGTGCCACCAGCAGTGCACAAGGGACAGGGATTCAGCCCCAGCATTTT; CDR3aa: CATSSAQGTGIQPQHF
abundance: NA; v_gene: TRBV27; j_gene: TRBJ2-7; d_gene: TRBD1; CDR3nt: TGTGCCAGCAGTTCACGGACAGGGGGCAACGAGCAGTACTTC; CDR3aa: CASSSRTGGNEQYF
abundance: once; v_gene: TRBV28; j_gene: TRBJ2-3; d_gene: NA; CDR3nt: TGTGCCCGCAAAATGGGGAGTCCAGATACGCAGTATTTT; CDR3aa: CARKMGSPDTQYF
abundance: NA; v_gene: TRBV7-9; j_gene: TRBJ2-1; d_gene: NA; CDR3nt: TGTGCCAGCAGCTCCCCCTTGTCGACGGACAATGAGCAGTTCTTC; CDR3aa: CASSSPLSTDNEQFF
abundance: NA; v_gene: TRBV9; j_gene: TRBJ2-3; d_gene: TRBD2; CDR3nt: TGTGCCAGCAGCTCAGGGTGGCGGGAGGACTCAGATACGCAGTATTTT; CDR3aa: CASSSGWREDSDTQYF
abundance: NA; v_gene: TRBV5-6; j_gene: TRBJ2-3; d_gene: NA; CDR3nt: TGTGCCAGCGGCTTAGCGGACCGCACAGATACGCAGTATTTT; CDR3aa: CASGLADRTDTQYF
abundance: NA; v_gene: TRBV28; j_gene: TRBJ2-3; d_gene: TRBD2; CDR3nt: TGTGCCAGCAGTTCGACAGCGGGAGTAGGTGATACGCAGTATTTT; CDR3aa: CASSSTAGVGDTQYF
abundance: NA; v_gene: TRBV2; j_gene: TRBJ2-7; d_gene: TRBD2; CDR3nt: TGTGCCAGCAGTGATAGCGGGGCCTCCTACGAGCAGTACTTC; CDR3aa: CASSDSGASYEQYF
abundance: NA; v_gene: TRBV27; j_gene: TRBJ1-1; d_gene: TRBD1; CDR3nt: TGTGCCAGCAGTCCGTGGACAGGGGAGGTGAACACTGAAGCTTTCTTT; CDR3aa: CASSPWTGEVNTEAFF
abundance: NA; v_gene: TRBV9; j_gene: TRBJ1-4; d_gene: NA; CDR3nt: TGTGCCAGCAGCGAAACGCAGGGGTGGGCTAATGAAAAACTGTTTTTT; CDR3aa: CASSETQGWANEKLFF
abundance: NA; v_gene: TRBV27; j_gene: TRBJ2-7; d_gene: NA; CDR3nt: TGTGCCAGCAAAGGGACGGGAGTCCTCTACGAGCAGTACTTC; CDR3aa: CASKGTGVLYEQYF
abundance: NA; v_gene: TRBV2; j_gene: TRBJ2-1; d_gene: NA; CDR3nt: TGTGCCAGCAGTGCAGGGGCCTCCTACAATGAGCAGTTCTTC; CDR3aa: CASSAGASYNEQFF
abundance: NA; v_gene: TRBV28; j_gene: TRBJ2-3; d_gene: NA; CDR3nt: TGTGCCAGCAGTCCACACGTTGATACGCAGTATTTT; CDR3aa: CASSPHVDTQYF
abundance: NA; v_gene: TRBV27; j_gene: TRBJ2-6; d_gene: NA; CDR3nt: TGTGCCAGCAAAGAGATTGGAGGGGCCAACGTCCTGACTTTC; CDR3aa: CASKEIGGANVLTF
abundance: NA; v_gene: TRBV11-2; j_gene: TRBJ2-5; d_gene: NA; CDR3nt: TGTGCCAGCAGCTTAGATCGGAGTAGCACGTGGACCCAGTACTTC; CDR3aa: CASSLDRSSTWTQYF
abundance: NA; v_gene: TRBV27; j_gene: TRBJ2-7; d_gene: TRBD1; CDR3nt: TGTGCCAGCAGTTTGGCCGCCGGGACAGGGAAGTACGAGCAGTACTTC; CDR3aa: CASSLAAGTGKYEQYF
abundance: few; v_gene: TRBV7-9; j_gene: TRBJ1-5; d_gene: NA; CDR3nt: TGTGCCAGCAGCCCGACTGAGAATCAGCCCCAGCATTTT; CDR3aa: CASSPTENQPQHF
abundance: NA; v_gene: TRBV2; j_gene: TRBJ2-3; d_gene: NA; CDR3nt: TGTGCCAGCAGGGCGGGGCACTCAGATACGCAGTATTTT; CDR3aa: CASRAGHSDTQYF
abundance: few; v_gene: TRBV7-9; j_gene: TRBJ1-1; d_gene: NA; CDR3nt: TGTGCCAGCAGCTTTTCGACTGAAGCTTTCTTT; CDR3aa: CASSFSTEAFF
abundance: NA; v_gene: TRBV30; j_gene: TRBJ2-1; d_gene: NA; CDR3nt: TGTGCCTCCGACTCCTACGCCTACAATGAGCAGTTCTTC; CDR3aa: CASDSYAYNEQFF
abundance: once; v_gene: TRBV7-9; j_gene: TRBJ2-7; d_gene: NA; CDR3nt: TGTGCCAGCAGCGCAGACGGTCTCGAGCAGTACTTC; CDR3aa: CASSADGLEQYF
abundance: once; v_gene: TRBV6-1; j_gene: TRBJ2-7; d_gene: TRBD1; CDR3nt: TGTGCCAGCTTTAGGACAGGGGTTTCCGGGCAGTACTTC; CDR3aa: CASFRTGVSGQYF
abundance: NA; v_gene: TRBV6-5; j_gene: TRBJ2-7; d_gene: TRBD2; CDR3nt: TGTGCCAGCAGTTCGGCGTTAGCGGGAGGGTTGGGCGAGCAGTACTTC; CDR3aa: CASSSALAGGLGEQYF
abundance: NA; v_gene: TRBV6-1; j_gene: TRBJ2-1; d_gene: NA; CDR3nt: TGTGCCAGCAGTGAATCCCTCCTCCGAGGAGTCGGGTACAATGAGCAGTTCTTC; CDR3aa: CASSESLLRGVGYNEQFF
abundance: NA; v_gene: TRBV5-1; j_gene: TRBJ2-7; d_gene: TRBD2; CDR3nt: TGCGCCAGCAGCTTGGTAGCGGGGGGGTACGAGCAGTACTTC; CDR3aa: CASSLVAGGYEQYF
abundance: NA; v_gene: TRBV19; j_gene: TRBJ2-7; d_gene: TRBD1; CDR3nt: TGTGCCAGTAGTTTCGGGACAGGGACCTACGAGCAGTACTTC; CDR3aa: CASSFGTGTYEQYF
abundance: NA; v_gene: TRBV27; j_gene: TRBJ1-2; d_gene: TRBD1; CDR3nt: TGTGCCAGCGCCCTGAGCCCCGGGACAGGGGTCTATGGCTACACCTTC; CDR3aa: CASALSPGTGVYGYTF
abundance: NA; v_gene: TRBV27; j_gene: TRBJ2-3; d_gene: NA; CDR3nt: TGTGCCAGCAGCCCCCGCCCGAGTTTCACAGATACGCAGTATTTT; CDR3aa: CASSPRPSFTDTQYF
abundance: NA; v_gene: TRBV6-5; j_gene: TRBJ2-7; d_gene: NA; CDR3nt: TGTGCCAGCAGTGGACCGGAGAATTACGAGCAGTACTTC; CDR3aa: CASSGPENYEQYF
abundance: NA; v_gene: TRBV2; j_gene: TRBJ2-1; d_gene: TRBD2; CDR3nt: TGTGCCAGTAGACTAGCGGGAGAGGGGGTTCGCGAGCAGTTCTTC; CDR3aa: CASRLAGEGVREQFF
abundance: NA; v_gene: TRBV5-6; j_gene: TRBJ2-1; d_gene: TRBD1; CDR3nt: TGTGCCAGCAGCCGGGGACAGAGAGAGGACAATGAGCAGTTCTTC; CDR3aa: CASSRGQREDNEQFF
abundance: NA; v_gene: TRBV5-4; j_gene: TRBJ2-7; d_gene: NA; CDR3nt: TGTGCCAGCAGCTTCGACAGCAATTCCTACGAGCAGTACTTC; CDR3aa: CASSFDSNSYEQYF
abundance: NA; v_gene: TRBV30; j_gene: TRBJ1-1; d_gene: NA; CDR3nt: TGTGCCTGGGAACCGGACAGGAACACTGAAGCTTTCTTT; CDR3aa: CAWEPDRNTEAFF
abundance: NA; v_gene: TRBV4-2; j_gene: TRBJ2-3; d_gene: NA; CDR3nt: TGTGCCAGCAGCCAAATGGCTAGGGTAGATACGCAGTATTTT; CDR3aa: CASSQMARVDTQYF
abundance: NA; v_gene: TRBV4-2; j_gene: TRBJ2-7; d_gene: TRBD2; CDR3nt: TGTGCCAGCAGCCAAGTAGGACTAGCGGGAGAGGTGGAGCAGTACTTC; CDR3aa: CASSQVGLAGEVEQYF